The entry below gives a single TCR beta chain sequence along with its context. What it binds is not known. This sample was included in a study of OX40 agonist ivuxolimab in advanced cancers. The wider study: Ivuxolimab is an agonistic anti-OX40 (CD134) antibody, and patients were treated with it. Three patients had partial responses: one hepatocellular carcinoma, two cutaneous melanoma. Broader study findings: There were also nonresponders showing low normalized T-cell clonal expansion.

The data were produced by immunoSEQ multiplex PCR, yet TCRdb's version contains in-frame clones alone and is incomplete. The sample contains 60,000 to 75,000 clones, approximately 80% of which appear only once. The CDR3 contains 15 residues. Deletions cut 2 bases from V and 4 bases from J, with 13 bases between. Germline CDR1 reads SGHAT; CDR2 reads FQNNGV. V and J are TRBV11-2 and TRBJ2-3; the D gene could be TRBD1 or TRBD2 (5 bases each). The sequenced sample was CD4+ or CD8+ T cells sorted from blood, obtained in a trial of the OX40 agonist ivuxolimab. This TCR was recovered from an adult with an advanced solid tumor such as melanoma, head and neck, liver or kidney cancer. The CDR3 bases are TGTGCCAGCAGCTTATTGGGGCCGGGGCCAGATACGCAGTATTTT. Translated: CASSLLGPGPDTQYF. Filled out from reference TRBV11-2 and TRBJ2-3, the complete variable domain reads EAGVAQSPRYKIIEKRQSVAFWCNPISGHATLYWYQQILGQGPKLLIQFQNNGVVDDSQLPKDRFSAERLKGVDSTLKIQPAKLEDSAVYLCASSLLGPGPDTQYFGPGTRLTVL.